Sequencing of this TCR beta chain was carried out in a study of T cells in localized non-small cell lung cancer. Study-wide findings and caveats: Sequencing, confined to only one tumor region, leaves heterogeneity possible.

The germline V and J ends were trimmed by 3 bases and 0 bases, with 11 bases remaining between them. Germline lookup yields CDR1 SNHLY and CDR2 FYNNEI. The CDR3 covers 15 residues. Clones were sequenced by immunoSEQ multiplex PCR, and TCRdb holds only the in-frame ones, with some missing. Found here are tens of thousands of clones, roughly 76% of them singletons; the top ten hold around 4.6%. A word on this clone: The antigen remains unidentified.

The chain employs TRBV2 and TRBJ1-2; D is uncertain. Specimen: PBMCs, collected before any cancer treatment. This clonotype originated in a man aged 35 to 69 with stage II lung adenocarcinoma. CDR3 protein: CASSDGDISNYGYTF. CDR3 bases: TGTGCCAGCAGTGACGGAGACATATCTAACTATGGCTACACCTTC.